This TCR beta chain was sequenced for a study of blood T cell repertoires in COVID-19. Under the authors' procedure: By means of reference gene primer amplification, nucleated cell counts were estimated. TCRdb's table, derived via immunoSEQ multiplex PCR, lists solely in-frame clones and lacks some. V and J calls and clone size are copied from that table; D and trimming were computed from the DNA. Of 220,000 or so clones listed, around 87% are singletons. The length of the CDR3 is 13 residues. Trimming left V 1 base short and J 2 bases short, with 8 bases between. The germline V gene has CDR1 SQVTM and CDR2 ANQGSEA.

The chain joins TRBV29-1 to TRBJ1-2, with TRBD1 as a possible D gene (5 bases). This sequence was found in a woman aged 18-30 years in a cohort exposed to, infected with or recovered from COVID-19 (not recorded which). The material sequenced was PBMCs or T cells enriched from blood (not recorded which). CDR3 nucleotides: TGCAGCGTTGAAGTAGGGGCCAACTATGGCTACACCTTC. Protein: CSVEVGANYGYTF.